This passage covers 14 T cell receptor beta chains from one sample sequenced in a study of cytomegalovirus exposure and HLA in healthy donors. PCR used 60 Vbeta primers and 13 Jbeta primers. Profiled with immunoSEQ multiplex PCR; TCRdb holds only in-frame clones, not every one. The data contain about 150,000 clones, roughly a tenth of them singletons. Sequencing was performed on PBMCs. The receptors stem from a male donor in good health and CMV-seronegative.

This clone was found a few times. The chain is built from TRBV11-2 and TRBJ2-2; possibly TRBD2 for D (6 bases). The CDR3 totals 16 residues. CDR1 SGHAT and CDR2 FQNNGV come from the germline V gene. V lost 1 base and J lost 1, with 10 bases in between. The CDR3 loop reads CASSLVAGLNTGELFF. The CDR3 coding sequence is TGTGCCAGCAGCTTAGTTGCGGGACTGAACACCGGGGAGCTGTTTTTT. The whole variable domain, filled in from reference TRBV11-2 and TRBJ2-2, reads EAGVAQSPRYKIIEKRQSVAFWCNPISGHATLYWYQQILGQGPKLLIQFQNNGVVDDSQLPKDRFSAERLKGVDSTLKIQPAKLEDSAVYLCASSLVAGLNTGELFFGEGSRLTVL.

V gene TRBV5-1 combines with J gene TRBJ2-2; D unclear. Germline lookup yields CDR1 SGHRS and CDR2 YFSETQ. The germline V and J ends were trimmed by 0 bases and 8 bases, with 8 bases remaining between them. The CDR3 has 13 residues. CDR3 sequence reads: CASSLGSSGELFF. The CDR3 nucleotides read TGCGCCAGCAGCTTGGGTAGTTCTGGGGAGCTGTTTTTT.

There are a few counts of this clone. The gene calls are TRBV7-8 and TRBJ2-7, with TRBD2 as a possible D gene (6 bases). Trimming shortened V by 3 bases and J by 3 bases, and 12 bases separated the two germline ends. CDR3 size: 14 residues. Germline V lookup: CDR1 SGHVS, CDR2 FQNEAQ. CDR3 loop: CASSFPDGGYEQYF. The CDR3, as DNA: TGTGCCAGCAGCTTCCCCGACGGGGGCTACGAGCAGTACTTC.

This chain links TRBV5-1 with TRBJ1-2, with D possibly TRBD1 on 6 matching bases. Trimming took off 4 bases at V and 1 base at J, with 17 bases between the two ends. The CDR3 contains 16 residues. In germline, CDR1 is SGHRS, CDR2 YFSETQ. The CDR3 bases are TGCGCCAGCAGCCTTACTACAGGGAAGGTTAACTATGGCTACACCTTC. This codes for CASSLTTGKVNYGYTF.

In its sample, this clone was seen a few times. This chain connects TRBV5-6 to TRBJ2-1, with 12 bases fitting TRBD2. This CDR3 is 17 amino acids long. The germline CDR1 and CDR2 sequences are SGHDT and YYEEEE. The V segment lost 0 bases and the J segment 4 bases; nucleotides outside the gene matches: 5. Here the CDR3 DNA reads TGTGCCAGCAGCTTGGCCGGGCTAGCGGGAGGGTACAATGAGCAGTTCTTC. As protein: CASSLAGLAGGYNEQFF.

This clone was picked up a small number of times. The chain recombines TRBV5-1 with TRBJ2-1; 10 bases are a match to TRBD2. The J segment lost 2 bases and the V segment lost 0 bases, leaving 8 bases of the junction unmatched. The CDR3 sequence is 18 residues long. Per germline, CDR1 SGHRS and CDR2 YFSETQ. The CDR3 loop reads CASSLAQLLAGTYNEQFF. The CDR3 region has the DNA TGCGCCAGCAGCTTGGCCCAATTACTAGCGGGGACCTACAATGAGCAGTTCTTC.

This clone appeared a few times. The chain is built from TRBV7-6 and TRBJ2-7; tentative D call: TRBD1 (8 bases). V was cut by 5 bases and J by 2 bases, with 16 bases left in between. Looked up from germline, CDR1 is SGHVS and CDR2 is FNYEAQ. CDR3 length equals 15 residues. The CDR3 DNA reads as TGTGCCAGCAGCAAACAGGGGGGGACCGCCTACGAGCAGTACTTC. It is translated as CASSKQGGTAYEQYF. Filled out from reference TRBV7-6 and TRBJ2-7, the complete variable domain reads GAGVSQSPRYKVTKRGQDVALRCDPISGHVSLYWYRQALGQGPEFLTYFNYEAQQDKSGLPNDRFSAERPEGSISTLTIQRTEQRDSAMYRCASSKQGGTAYEQYFGPGTRLTVT.

A word on this clone: The identical CDR3 is also encoded by other nucleotide sequences in the sample. The rearrangement joins TRBV6-5 to TRBJ1-1; TRBD1 matches at 8 bases. The CDR3 consists of 13 residues. V dropped 10 bases and J dropped 2; count of bases not matched to a gene: 6. Germline V lookup: CDR1 MNHEY, CDR2 SVGAGI. CDR3 in DNA: TGTGCCACACGGCAGGGGGCTAACACTGAAGCTTTCTTT. It codes for CATRQGANTEAFF.

This clone was counted between two and nine times. CDR3 nucleotide sequence: TGTGCCATCAGTGACGACAGAACCTTTCAAGAGACCCAGTACTTC. It specifies CAISDDRTFQETQYF. The chain has TRBV10-3 and TRBJ2-5; D possibly corresponds to TRBD1 (5 bases). CDR1 is ENHRY, CDR2 SYGVKD, per germline. The length of the CDR3 is 15 residues. Trimming shortened V by 3 bases and J by 2 bases, and 13 bases separated the two germline ends.

This clone occurred a few times. The chain carries TRBV6-6 and TRBJ1-5; no firm D call. Germline V lookup: CDR1 MNHNY, CDR2 SVGAGI (reference sequence). The CDR3 length is 14 residues. V lost 5 bases to trimming and J lost 3 bases, with 11 bases between them. This CDR3 is CASSNRQVNQPQHF. As DNA, the CDR3 is TGTGCCAGCAGTAACCGACAAGTCAATCAGCCCCAGCATTTT.

The chain has TRBV7-2 and TRBJ1-1; D call uncertain. The V gene lost 4 bases and the J gene lost 0 bases, with 9 bases spanning the gap. The CDR3 has 14 residues. Looked up from germline, CDR1 is SGHTA and CDR2 is FQGNSA. The CDR3 DNA reads as TGTGCCAGCAGCTCGGTATCCGTGAACACTGAAGCTTTCTTT. Amino acids: CASSSVSVNTEAFF.

This clone was recorded once. This chain connects TRBV28 to TRBJ2-7; 7 nucleotides agree with TRBD1. CDR1 MDHEN and CDR2 SYDVKM come from the germline V gene. V shed 10 bases and J 2 bases; nucleotides not matched to a gene: 11. The CDR3 has 14 amino acids. Here the CDR3 reads CAIAGTGATYEQYF. The CDR3 DNA is TGTGCCATCGCCGGCACAGGGGCAACCTACGAGCAGTACTTC.

The CDR3 loop is CASSKIDRDRGPAEQYF. In nucleotides, the CDR3 is TGTGCCAGCAGCAAAATCGACCGGGACAGGGGACCTGCCGAGCAGTACTTC. The chain joins TRBV11-3 to TRBJ2-7; 10 bases are a match to TRBD1. Germline loops: CDR1 SGHNT, CDR2 YENEEA. V was pared by 5 bases and J by 6 bases, with 16 bases of the junction left unmatched. The CDR3 spans 17 residues.

This clone was seen more than once but under ten times. CDR3 sequence: CASSLRGQDRDRRGYTF. CDR3 bases: TGTGCCAGCAGCTTAAGGGGACAGGATAGAGATCGGCGTGGCTACACCTTC. The V call is TRBV7-3, the J call TRBJ1-2, with TRBD1 matching over 8 bases. The CDR3 has 17 amino acids. Germline CDR1 reads SGHTA; CDR2 reads FQGTGA. V was pared by 1 base and J by 7 bases, with 14 bases of the junction left unmatched. Variable domain in full (rest from reference TRBV7-3 and TRBJ1-2): GAGVSQTPSNKVTEKGKYVELRCDPISGHTALYWYRQSLGQGPEFLIYFQGTGAADDSGLPNDRFFAVRPEGSVSTLKIQRTERGDSAVYLCASSLRGQDRDRRGYTFGSGTRLTVV.